Presented here are 13 T cell receptor beta chains from one specimen sequenced in a study of control samples from healthy donors and cancer patients. The assay was immunoSEQ multiplex PCR, and TCRdb's table has in-frame clones only and misses some. The data show about 29,000 clones, about 90% seen once. The specimen was formalin-fixed, paraffin-embedded tissue. Receptor source: a female donor with melanoma.

The chain employs TRBV6-6 and TRBJ1-5, with TRBD1 matching over 7 bases. The trim removed 2 bases at V and 1 base at J, leaving 5 bases unmatched. Germline CDR1 reads MNHNY; CDR2 reads SVGAGI (reference sequence). The CDR3 runs to 16 residues. CDR3 loop: CASSYPDRTSNQPQHF. In DNA form, the CDR3 reads TGTGCCAGCAGTTACCCGGACAGGACCAGCAATCAGCCCCAGCATTTT.

This clone was picked up one time. The V gene is TRBV5-1, the J gene TRBJ2-1; 9 nucleotides match TRBD2. The CDR3 consists of 15 residues. V shed 4 bases and J 4 bases; nucleotides not matched to a gene: 6. Looked up from germline, CDR1 is SGHRS and CDR2 is YFSETQ. The CDR3 region is CASSPAGGIYNEQFF. DNA for the CDR3: TGCGCCAGCAGCCCAGCGGGAGGAATATACAATGAGCAGTTCTTC.

The chain uses TRBV10-1 and TRBJ2-7, with 7 bases that match TRBD1. The CDR3 spans 13 residues. The germline V gene has CDR1 WNHNN and CDR2 SYGVQD (reference sequence). The junction had 8 bases not matched to a gene; V was cut back by 10 bases and J by 2 bases. The CDR3 spells CATDGQAPYEQYF. The CDR3 nucleotides read TGCGCCACCGATGGACAGGCACCCTACGAGCAGTACTTC.

The rearrangement links TRBV18 to TRBJ2-3; D gene unclear. The germline V gene encodes CDR1 KGHSH and CDR2 LQKENI. The CDR3 is 14 amino acids. V dropped 4 bases and J dropped 1 base, with 9 bases sitting between them. This CDR3 is CASSRSTGTDTQYF. The CDR3 nucleotides are TGTGCCAGCTCACGCTCGACTGGCACAGATACGCAGTATTTT.

The rearrangement uses TRBV3-1 (or the pseudogene TRBV3-2) and TRBJ2-1, with TRBD1 as a possible D gene (6 bases). Germline assignment: CDR1 LGHDT and CDR2 YNNKEL (reference sequence). This CDR3 has 17 amino acids. The V end was cut by 1 base, the J end by 5 bases, with 18 bases between. The CDR3 protein is CASSQGWVRGWDNEQFF. The CDR3 bases are TGTGCCAGCAGCCAAGGGTGGGTCAGGGGATGGGACAATGAGCAGTTCTTC.

The V and J genes are TRBV6-2 or TRBV6-3 and TRBJ2-3, with D maybe TRBD2 (5 bases). CDR3 length: 16 amino acids. Germline lookup yields CDR1 MNHEY and CDR2 SVGEGT. The V end was cut by 2 bases, the J end by 7 bases, with 19 bases between. In DNA, the CDR3 is TGTGCCAGCAGTTACCCCCTGAATAAGCCGGGGTATACGCAGTATTTT. It encodes CASSYPLNKPGYTQYF.

A few counts support this clone. The chain uses TRBV29-1 and TRBJ2-7; TRBD1 aligns across 7 bases. The CDR3 length is 12 residues. Germline V CDR1 and CDR2: SQVTM, ANQGSEA. V trimming: 4 bases; J trimming: 3 bases; junction bases outside the gene matches: 3. The CDR3 loop is CSVVGTDYEQYF. CDR3 DNA: TGCAGCGTTGTCGGGACAGACTACGAGCAGTACTTC.

The gene calls are TRBV3-1 (or the pseudogene TRBV3-2) and TRBJ2-3; TRBD1 might be the D (6 bases). The V end lost 3 bases, the J end lost 7 bases, and 11 bases lay between the germline ends. CDR3 length equals 13 residues. CDR1 and CDR2 from the germline V gene are LGHDT and YNNKEL (reference sequence). CDR3 sequence (DNA): TGTGCCAGCAGCCAGGGGGCACTACATACGCAGTATTTT. Encoded protein: CASSQGALHTQYF.

This CDR3 is CASSLAGGSTDTQYF. CDR3 DNA: TGCGCCAGCAGCTTAGCGGGAGGAAGCACAGATACGCAGTATTTT. The rearrangement uses TRBV5-1 and TRBJ2-3, with 9 bases that match TRBD2. Germline loops: CDR1 SGHRS, CDR2 YFSETQ. There are 15 residues in the CDR3. Trimming cost V 2 bases and J 0 bases; bases outside gene matches: 1.

The table lists this clone with a count of one. An end of the junction does not agree with germline; a read error may underlie this. The chain has TRBV27 and TRBJ1-1; D is unresolved. This CDR3 contains 11 residues. Germline V gene sequence: CDR1 MNHEY, CDR2 SMNVEV (reference sequence). The DNA of the CDR3 is TGTGCCAGCAGAGGGAATACCCTGGACTATTTT. The encoded protein is CASRGNTLDYF.

This clone was found a few times. The rearrangement links TRBV7-9 to TRBJ2-1; no definite D call. CDR3 length: 15 residues. Trimming left V 2 bases short and J 1 base short, with 9 bases between. Germline loops: CDR1 SEHNR, CDR2 FQNEAQ (reference sequence). The DNA of the CDR3 is TGTGCCAGCAGCTTACGGGCCGATTCCTACAATGAGCAGTTCTTC. Protein sequence: CASSLRADSYNEQFF.

V usage is TRBV30 and J usage is TRBJ2-3; D remains ambiguous. In germline, CDR1 is GTSNPN, CDR2 SVGIG (reference sequence). The CDR3 extends over 11 amino acids. Trimming removed 2 bases at V and 2 bases at J, with 2 bases between. The CDR3 DNA is TGTGCCTGGAGTTTCACAGATACGCAGTATTTT. Its protein is CAWSFTDTQYF.

In its sample, this clone was seen once. This rearrangement joins TRBV6-5 to TRBJ2-3; 7 positions agree with TRBD1. The CDR3 contains 14 residues. The trim removed 6 bases at V and 6 bases at J, leaving 9 bases unmatched. CDR1 and CDR2 (germline): MNHEY, SVGAGI. This CDR3 reads CASSRQGRRDTQYF. The CDR3 coding sequence is TGTGCCAGCAGCAGACAGGGCAGGAGGGATACGCAGTATTTT.